The sequence of this T cell receptor beta chain was determined in a study of beta chain features in type 1 diabetes. About the study: Cell yields, gender and age were comparable in patients and healthy donors. Findings and caveats of the study: Across patients, naive, central memory and Treg TCRB repertoires exhibited apparently greater similarity than was observed across healthy donors. A possible short-template PCR bias applies equally to patients and controls. Across all four CD4+ subsets, people with type 1 diabetes showed modestly shorter TCRB CDR3s.

Notes on this clone: Its antigen is currently unknown.

The entirety of the isolated RNA underwent reverse transcription, so expressed TCRB transcripts were sequenced. About 3.57 million reads, on average, came from each naive, central memory and regulatory T cell sample. Assay: immunoSEQ multiplex PCR; the TCRdb copy retains only in-frame clones and omits some. The table shows 640,000 or so clones, with 11% to 15% occurring only once. The clonotype originates from a man in his late teens or twenties with type 1 diabetes. Input material: naive CD4+ T cells from blood.

In DNA, the CDR3 is TGTGCCAGCAGTCCTGGACAGGGGGCTCGGGAGACCCAGTACTTC. It encodes CASSPGQGARETQYF. The chain has TRBV5-4 and TRBJ2-5, with TRBD1 matching 11 bases. J lost 5 bases, V lost 5 bases, and 8 bases had no gene match. This CDR3 has 15 amino acids. CDR1 is SGHNT, CDR2 YYREEE, per germline (reference sequence).